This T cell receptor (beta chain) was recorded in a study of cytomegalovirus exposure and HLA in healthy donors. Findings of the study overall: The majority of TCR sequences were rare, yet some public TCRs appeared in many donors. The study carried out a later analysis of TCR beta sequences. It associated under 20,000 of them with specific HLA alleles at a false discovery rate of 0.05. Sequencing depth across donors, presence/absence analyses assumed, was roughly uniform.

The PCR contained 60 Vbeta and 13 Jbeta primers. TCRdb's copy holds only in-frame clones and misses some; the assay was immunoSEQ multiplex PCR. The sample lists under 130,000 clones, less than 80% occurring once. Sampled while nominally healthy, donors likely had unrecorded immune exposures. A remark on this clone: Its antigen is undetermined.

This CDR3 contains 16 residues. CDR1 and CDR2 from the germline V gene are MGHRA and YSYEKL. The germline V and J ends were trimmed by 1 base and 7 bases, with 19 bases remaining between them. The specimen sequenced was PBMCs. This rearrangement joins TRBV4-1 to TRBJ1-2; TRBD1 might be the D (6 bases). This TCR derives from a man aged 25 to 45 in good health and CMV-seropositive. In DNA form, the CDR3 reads TGCGCCAGCAGCCAAGTGCAGGGGACCCTCCCGGGTGGCTACACCTTC. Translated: CASSQVQGTLPGGYTF.